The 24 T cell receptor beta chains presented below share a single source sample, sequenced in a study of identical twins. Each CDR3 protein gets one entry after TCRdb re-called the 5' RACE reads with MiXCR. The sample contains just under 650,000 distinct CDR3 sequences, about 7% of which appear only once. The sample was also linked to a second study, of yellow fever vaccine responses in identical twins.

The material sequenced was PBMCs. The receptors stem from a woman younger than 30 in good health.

The DNA for the CDR3 is TGTGCCAGCAGTGAATACAGCACCGGGGAGCTGTTTTTT. It codes for CASSEYSTGELFF. The chain is built from TRBV25-1 and TRBJ2-2; D is ambiguous. V was trimmed by 0 bases and J by 4 bases, leaving 3 bases between them. Per the germline V gene, CDR1 is MGHDK and CDR2 is SYGVNS. The CDR3 has 13 amino acids. Full variable domain (missing parts from reference TRBV25-1 and TRBJ2-2): EADIYQTPRYLVIGTGKKITLECSQTMGHDKMYWYQQDPGMELHLIHYSYGVNSTEKGDLSSESTVSRIRTEHFPLTLESARPSHTSQYLCASSEYSTGELFFGEGSRLTVL.

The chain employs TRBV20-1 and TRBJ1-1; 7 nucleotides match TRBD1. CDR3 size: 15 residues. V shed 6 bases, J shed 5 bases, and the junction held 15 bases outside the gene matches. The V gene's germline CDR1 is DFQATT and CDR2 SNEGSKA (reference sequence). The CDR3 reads CSARTRDRFLTEAFF. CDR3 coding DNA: TGCAGTGCGAGAACCCGGGACAGATTTCTGACTGAAGCTTTCTTT.

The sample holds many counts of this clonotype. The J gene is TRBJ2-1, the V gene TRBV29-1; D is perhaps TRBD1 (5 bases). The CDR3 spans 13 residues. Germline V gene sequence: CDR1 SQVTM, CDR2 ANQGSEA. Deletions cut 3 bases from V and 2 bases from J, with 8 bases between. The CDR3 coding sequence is TGCAGCGTTGAGGGCAGGGCCTACAATGAGCAGTTCTTC. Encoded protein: CSVEGRAYNEQFF.

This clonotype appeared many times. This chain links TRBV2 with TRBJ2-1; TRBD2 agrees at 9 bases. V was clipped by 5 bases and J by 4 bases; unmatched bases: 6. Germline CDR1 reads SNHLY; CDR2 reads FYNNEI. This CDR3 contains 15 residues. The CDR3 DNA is TGTGCCAGCAGTCGTACTAGCGGGCCTTACAATGAGCAGTTCTTC. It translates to CASSRTSGPYNEQFF.

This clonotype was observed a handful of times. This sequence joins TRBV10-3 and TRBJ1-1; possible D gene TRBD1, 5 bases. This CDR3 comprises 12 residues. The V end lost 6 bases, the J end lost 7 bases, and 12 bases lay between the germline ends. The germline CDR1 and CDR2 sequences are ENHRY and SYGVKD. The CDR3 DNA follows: TGTGCCATCAGCCGGGACTATTTTGAAGCTTTCTTT. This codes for CAISRDYFEAFF.

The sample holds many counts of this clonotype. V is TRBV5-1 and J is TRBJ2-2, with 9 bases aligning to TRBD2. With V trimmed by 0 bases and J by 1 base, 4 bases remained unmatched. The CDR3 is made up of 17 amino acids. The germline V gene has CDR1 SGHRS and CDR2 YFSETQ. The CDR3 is CASSLVAGAQNTGELFF. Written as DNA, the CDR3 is TGCGCCAGCAGCTTGGTAGCGGGAGCCCAGAACACCGGGGAGCTGTTTTTT.

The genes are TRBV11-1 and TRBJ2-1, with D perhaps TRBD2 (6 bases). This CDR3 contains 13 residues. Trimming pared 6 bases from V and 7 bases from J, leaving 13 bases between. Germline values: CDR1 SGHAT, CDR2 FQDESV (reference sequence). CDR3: CASRLGGRNEQFF. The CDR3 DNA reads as TGTGCCAGCAGGCTTGGAGGGCGTAATGAGCAGTTCTTC.

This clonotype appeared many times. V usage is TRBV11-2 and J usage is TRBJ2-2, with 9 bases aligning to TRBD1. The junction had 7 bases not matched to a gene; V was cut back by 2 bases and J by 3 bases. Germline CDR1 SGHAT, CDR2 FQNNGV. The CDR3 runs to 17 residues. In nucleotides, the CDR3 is TGTGCCAGCAGCTTATCTGTCGGACAGGGGTACACCGGGGAGCTGTTTTTT. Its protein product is CASSLSVGQGYTGELFF. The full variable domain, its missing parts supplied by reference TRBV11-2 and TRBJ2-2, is EAGVAQSPRYKIIEKRQSVAFWCNPISGHATLYWYQQILGQGPKLLIQFQNNGVVDDSQLPKDRFSAERLKGVDSTLKIQPAKLEDSAVYLCASSLSVGQGYTGELFFGEGSRLTVL.

In DNA form, the CDR3 reads TGTGCCAGCAGCCACCTGGTAGCGGGGGGGCTGGAGACCCAGTACTTC. This codes for CASSHLVAGGLETQYF. The chain carries TRBV4-2 and TRBJ2-5, with TRBD2 matching 11 bases. Germline lookup yields CDR1 LGHNA and CDR2 YNFKEQ. CDR3 length: 16 amino acids. V was pared by 3 bases and J by 5 bases, with 8 bases of the junction left unmatched.

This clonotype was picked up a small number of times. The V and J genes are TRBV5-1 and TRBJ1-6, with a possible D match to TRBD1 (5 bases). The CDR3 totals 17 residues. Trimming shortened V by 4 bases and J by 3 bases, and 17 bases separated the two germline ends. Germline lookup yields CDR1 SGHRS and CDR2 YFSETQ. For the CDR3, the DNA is TGCGCCAGCAGCCGGAACGGGGCGGGGGGCTATAATTCACCCCTCCACTTT. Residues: CASSRNGAGGYNSPLHF.

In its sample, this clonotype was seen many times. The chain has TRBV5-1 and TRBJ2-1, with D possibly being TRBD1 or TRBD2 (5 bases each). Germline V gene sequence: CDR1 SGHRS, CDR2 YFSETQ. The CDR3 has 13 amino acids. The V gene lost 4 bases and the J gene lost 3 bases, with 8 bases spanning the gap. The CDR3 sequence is CASSTGRYNEQFF. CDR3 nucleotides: TGCGCCAGCAGCACGGGACGCTACAATGAGCAGTTCTTC.

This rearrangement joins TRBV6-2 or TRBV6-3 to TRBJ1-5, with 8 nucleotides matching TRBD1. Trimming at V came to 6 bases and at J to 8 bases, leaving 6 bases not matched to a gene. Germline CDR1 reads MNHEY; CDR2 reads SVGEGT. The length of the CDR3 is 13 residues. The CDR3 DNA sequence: TGTGCCAGCAGGAACGGACAGGGCGAGCCCCAGCATTTT. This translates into CASRNGQGEPQHF.

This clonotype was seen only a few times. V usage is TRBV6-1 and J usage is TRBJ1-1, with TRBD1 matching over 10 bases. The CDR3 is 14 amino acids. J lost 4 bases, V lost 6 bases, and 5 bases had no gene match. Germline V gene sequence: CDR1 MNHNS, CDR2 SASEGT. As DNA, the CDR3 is TGTGCCAGCAGCAGCGGACAGGGGGTCACTGAAGCTTTCTTT. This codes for CASSSGQGVTEAFF.

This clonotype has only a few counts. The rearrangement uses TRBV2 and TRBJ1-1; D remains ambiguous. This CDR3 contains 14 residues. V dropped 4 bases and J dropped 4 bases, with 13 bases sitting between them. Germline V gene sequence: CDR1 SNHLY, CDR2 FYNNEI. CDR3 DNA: TGTGCCAGCAGTGTTTGGCAGGATGTCACTGAAGCTTTCTTT. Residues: CASSVWQDVTEAFF.

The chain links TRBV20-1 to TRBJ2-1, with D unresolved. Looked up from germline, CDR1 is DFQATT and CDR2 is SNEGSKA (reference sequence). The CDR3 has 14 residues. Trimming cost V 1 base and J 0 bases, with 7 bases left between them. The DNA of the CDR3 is TGCAGTGCTAGAGGTCATAGCTCCTACAATGAGCAGTTCTTC. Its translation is CSARGHSSYNEQFF.

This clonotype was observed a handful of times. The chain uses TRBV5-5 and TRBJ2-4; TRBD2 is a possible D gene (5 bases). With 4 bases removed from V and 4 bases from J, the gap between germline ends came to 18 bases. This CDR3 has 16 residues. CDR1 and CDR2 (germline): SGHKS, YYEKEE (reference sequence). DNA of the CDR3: TGTGCCAGCAGCCTTGGAGATACTCGGGGTAAAAACATTCAGTACTTC. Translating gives CASSLGDTRGKNIQYF.

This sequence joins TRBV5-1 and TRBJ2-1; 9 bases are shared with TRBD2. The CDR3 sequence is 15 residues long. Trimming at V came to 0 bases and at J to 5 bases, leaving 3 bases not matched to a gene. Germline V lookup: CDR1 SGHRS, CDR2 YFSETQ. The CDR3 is CASSLVSSGDNEQFF. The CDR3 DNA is TGCGCCAGCAGCTTGGTCTCTAGCGGGGACAATGAGCAGTTCTTC.

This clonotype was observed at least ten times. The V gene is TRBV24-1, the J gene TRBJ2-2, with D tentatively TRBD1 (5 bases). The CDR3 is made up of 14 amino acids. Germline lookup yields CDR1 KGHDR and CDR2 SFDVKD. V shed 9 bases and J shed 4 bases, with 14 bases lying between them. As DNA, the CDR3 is TGTGCCACCGGGATGGGGCGCATCACCGGGGAGCTGTTTTTT. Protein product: CATGMGRITGELFF.

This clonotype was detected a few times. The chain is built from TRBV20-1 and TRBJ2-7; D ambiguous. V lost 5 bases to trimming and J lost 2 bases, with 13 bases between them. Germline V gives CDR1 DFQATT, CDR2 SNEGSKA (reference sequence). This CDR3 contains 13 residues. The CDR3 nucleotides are TGCAGTGCTGCTCTGGGAATGGCCTACGAGCAGTACTTC. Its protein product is CSAALGMAYEQYF.

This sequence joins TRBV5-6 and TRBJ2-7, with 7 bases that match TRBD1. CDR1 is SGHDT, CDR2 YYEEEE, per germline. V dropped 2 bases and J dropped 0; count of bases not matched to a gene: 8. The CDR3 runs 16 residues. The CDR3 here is CASSLFDRVNSYEQYF. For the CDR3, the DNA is TGTGCCAGCAGCTTATTTGACAGGGTTAACTCCTACGAGCAGTACTTC.

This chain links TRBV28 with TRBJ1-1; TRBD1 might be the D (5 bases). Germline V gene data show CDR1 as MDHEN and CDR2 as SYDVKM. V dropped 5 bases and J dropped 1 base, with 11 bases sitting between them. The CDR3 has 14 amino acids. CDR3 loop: CASSTRQQNTEAFF. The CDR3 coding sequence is TGTGCCAGCAGTACCCGACAGCAGAACACTGAAGCTTTCTTT. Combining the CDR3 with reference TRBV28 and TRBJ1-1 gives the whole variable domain DVKVTQSSRYLVKRTGEKVFLECVQDMDHENMFWYRQDPGLGLRLIYFSYDVKMKEKGDIPEGYSVSREKKERFSLILESASTNQTSMYLCASSTRQQNTEAFFGQGTRLTVV.

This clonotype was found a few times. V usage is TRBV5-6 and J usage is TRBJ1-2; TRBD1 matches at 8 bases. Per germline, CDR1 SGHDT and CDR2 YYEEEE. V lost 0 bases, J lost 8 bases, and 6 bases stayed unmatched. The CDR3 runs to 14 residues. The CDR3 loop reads CASSLVQGAWGYTF. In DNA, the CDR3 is TGTGCCAGCAGCTTGGTGCAGGGGGCGTGGGGCTACACCTTC.

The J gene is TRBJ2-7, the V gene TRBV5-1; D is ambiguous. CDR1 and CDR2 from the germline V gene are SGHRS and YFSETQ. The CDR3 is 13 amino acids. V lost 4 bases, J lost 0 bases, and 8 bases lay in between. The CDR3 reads CASSNGFSYEQYF. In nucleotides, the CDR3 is TGCGCCAGCAGCAACGGGTTCTCCTACGAGCAGTACTTC.

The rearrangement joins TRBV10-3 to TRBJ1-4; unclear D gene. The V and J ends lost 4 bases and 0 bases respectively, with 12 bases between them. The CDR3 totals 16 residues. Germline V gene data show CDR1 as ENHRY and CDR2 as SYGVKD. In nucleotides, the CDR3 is TGTGCCATCAGTGCGTCAGCACTTGCAACTAATGAAAAACTGTTTTTT. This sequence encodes CAISASALATNEKLFF.